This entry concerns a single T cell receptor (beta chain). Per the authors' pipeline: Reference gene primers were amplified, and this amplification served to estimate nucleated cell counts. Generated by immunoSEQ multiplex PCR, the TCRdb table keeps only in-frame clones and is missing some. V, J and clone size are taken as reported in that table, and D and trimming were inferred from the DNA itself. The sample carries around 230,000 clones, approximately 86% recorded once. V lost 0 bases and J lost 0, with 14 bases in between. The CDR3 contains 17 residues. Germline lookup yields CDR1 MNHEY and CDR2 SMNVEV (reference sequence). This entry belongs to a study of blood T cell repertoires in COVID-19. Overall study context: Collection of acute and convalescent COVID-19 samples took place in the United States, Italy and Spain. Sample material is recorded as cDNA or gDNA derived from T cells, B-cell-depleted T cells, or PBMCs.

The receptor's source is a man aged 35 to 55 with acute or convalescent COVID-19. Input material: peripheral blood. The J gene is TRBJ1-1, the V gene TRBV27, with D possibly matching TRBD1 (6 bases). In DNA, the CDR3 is TGTGCCAGCAGTTTATCCCGAGGGGGGGCGCTGAACACTGAAGCTTTCTTT. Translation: CASSLSRGGALNTEAFF.